A single sample gave rise to the 22 T cell receptor beta chains below, sequenced in a study of T cells in Graves' hyperthyroidism and ophthalmopathy (dated by TCRdb to about 2019). Receptors were amplified or captured by multiplex PCR. The listed sequencing device is Illumina HiSeq 2000. TCR beta CDR3 regions were amplified from RNA transcripts. The TCR CDR3 was subjected to a first round of RT-PCR using the HTBI primer set and the Qiagen OneStep RT-PCR kit. TCRdb reran the public reads through fastp at Q25 and MiXCR, keeping productive beta chains. CDR3 protein sequences are deduplicated, and each keeps its most common genes and DNA. Present in this sample are a few hundred thousand distinct CDR3 sequences, about 45% of which were seen just once. The ten largest clones represent about 7.8% of the sample. The sequenced sample consisted of peripheral blood or thyroid tissue (not recorded which). These receptors all come from a woman younger than 35 with Graves' hyperthyroidism.

This clonotype was seen a few times. V is TRBV3-1 and J is TRBJ1-5, with 7 bases lining up with TRBD1. CDR1 and CDR2 (germline): LGHDT, YNNKEL (reference sequence). This CDR3 comprises 17 residues. The trim removed 4 bases at V and 2 bases at J, leaving 11 bases unmatched. Here the CDR3 DNA reads TGTGCCAGCAGCCCGCGGGACAGATCGCGGGGCAATCAGCCCCAGCATTTT. Its translation: CASSPRDRSRGNQPQHF.

This clonotype showed up many times. The chain couples TRBV6-5 to TRBJ2-5, with no clear D. V lost 2 bases and J 2 bases, leaving 9 bases between the germline ends. The CDR3 totals 14 residues. Germline V CDR1 and CDR2: MNHEY, SVGAGI. This chain's CDR3 is CASSYEAAQETQYF. In DNA form, the CDR3 reads TGTGCCAGCAGTTACGAGGCAGCTCAAGAGACCCAGTACTTC.

The CDR3 region has the DNA TGTGCCACCAGCAGAGATCTGGCAGGGTGGAGTGGCTACACCTTC. Translated, it gives CATSRDLAGWSGYTF. The V call is TRBV15, the J call TRBJ1-2; possibly TRBD1 for D (5 bases). V lost 0 bases to trimming and J lost 7 bases, with 15 bases between them. Germline V gene sequence: CDR1 LNHNV, CDR2 YYDKDF (reference sequence). CDR3 length: 15 amino acids.

The chain links TRBV27 to TRBJ2-7; the D gene is possibly TRBD2 (6 bases). V was clipped by 6 bases and J by 2 bases, with 17 bases between them. The CDR3 is 15 amino acids. Germline CDR1 MNHEY, CDR2 SMNVEV (reference sequence). The CDR3, as DNA: TGTGCCAGCAGAGACCCGCGGGGACCTCCCTACGAGCAGTACTTC. Encoded protein: CASRDPRGPPYEQYF.

This clonotype was counted only a few times. The rearrangement joins TRBV12-3 or TRBV12-4 to TRBJ2-7, with TRBD2 identical over 13 bases. CDR3 length equals 15 residues. V shed 5 bases and J 4 bases; nucleotides not matched to a gene: 5. CDR3 DNA: TGTGCCAGCAGTACAGGACTAGCGGGAGCTTACGAGCAGTACTTC. Its translation: CASSTGLAGAYEQYF.

This rearrangement joins TRBV7-6 to TRBJ2-2; D is perhaps TRBD2 (8 bases). The CDR3 is 17 amino acids. Between the trimmed V and J ends, which lost 5 bases and 3 bases, there was a span of 19 bases. Germline V lookup: CDR1 SGHVS, CDR2 FNYEAQ. The CDR3 nucleotides are TGTGCCAGCAGCCCCGAGGGGGCACTAGCGGACACCGGGGAGCTGTTTTTT. It codes for CASSPEGALADTGELFF.

The chain couples TRBV24-1 to TRBJ2-1; 10 positions agree with TRBD2. J gave up 8 bases and V 4 bases, and 13 bases lay outside the gene matches. CDR1 and CDR2 from the germline V gene are KGHDR and SFDVKD. CDR3 length: 17 residues. In DNA form, the CDR3 reads TGTGCCACCAGTGAGACGACGCCTAGCGGGAGTAGGCATGAGCAGTTCTTC. Encoded protein: CATSETTPSGSRHEQFF.

For this clonotype: Possible read error: a much larger clone is one base away. The chain has TRBV7-9 and TRBJ2-2; D uncertain. The CDR3 is 14 residues long. Germline assignment: CDR1 SEHNR and CDR2 FQNEAQ (reference sequence). The CDR3 protein is CACSLLSNTGELFF. The DNA for the CDR3 is TGTGCCTGCAGCTTGCTATCAAACACCGGGGAGCTGTTTTTT.

V gene TRBV24-1 combines with J gene TRBJ1-1, with D possibly TRBD1 on 6 matching bases. Per germline, CDR1 KGHDR and CDR2 SFDVKD. V lost 12 bases and J 1 base, leaving 20 bases between the germline ends. This CDR3 comprises 15 residues. CDR3 sequence: CAPIAGQFGNTEAFF. CDR3 nucleotide sequence: TGTGCCCCCATAGCCGGACAGTTTGGGAACACTGAAGCTTTCTTT.

This clonotype was counted between two and nine times. The gene calls are TRBV5-1 and TRBJ2-7, with D possibly being TRBD2 (6 bases). The closer fit of TRBJ2-1 to the DNA end suggests the J call may be wrong. Looked up from germline, CDR1 is SGHRS and CDR2 is YFSETQ. CDR3 length: 11 residues. The CDR3 coding sequence is TGCGCCAGCAGCCTTAGCGGTAAGCAGTTCTTC. Its protein is CASSLSGKQFF.

In its sample, this clonotype was seen once. This sequence joins TRBV7-6 and TRBJ2-5; D possibly matches TRBD1 or TRBD2 (6 bases each). The V gene lost 4 bases and the J gene lost 0 bases, with 15 bases spanning the gap. CDR1 is SGHVS, CDR2 FNYEAQ, per germline. CDR3 size: 16 residues. The CDR3 bases are TGTGCCAGCAGCTCGTCCGGGGGCGTAGACCAAGAGACCCAGTACTTC. Translation: CASSSSGGVDQETQYF.

This clonotype was seen repeatedly, ten times or more. The chain uses TRBV24-1 and TRBJ2-7; tentatively, D is TRBD2 (6 bases). This CDR3 is built from 14 residues. Germline loops: CDR1 KGHDR, CDR2 SFDVKD. The V and J ends lost 4 bases and 6 bases respectively, with 15 bases between them. CDR3 nucleotides: TGTGCCACCAGTGACCCCGGACTACCAACCGAGCAGTACTTC. This encodes CATSDPGLPTEQYF.

The chain links TRBV20-1 to TRBJ2-5; D perhaps matches TRBD2 (6 bases). Germline CDR1 and CDR2: DFQATT and SNEGSKA (reference sequence). V lost 8 bases and J 2 bases, leaving 12 bases between the germline ends. This CDR3 is built from 12 residues. CDR3 in amino acids: CSLRRGQETQYF. DNA of the CDR3: TGCAGTTTACGGCGGGGTCAAGAGACCCAGTACTTC.

This clonotype appeared a few times. At one boundary the junction diverges from the germline segment, which might be a read error. The chain is built from TRBV10-1 and TRBJ1-4; TRBD1 is a possible D gene (6 bases). In germline, CDR1 is WNHNN, CDR2 SYGVQD (reference sequence). CDR3 length equals 16 residues. The CDR3 DNA sequence: TGTGCCAGCTCACGAACAGGGAGGATTGGTAATGAAAAACTGTTTTTT. Translating it yields CASSRTGRIGNEKLFF.

The chain links TRBV12-5 to TRBJ2-5; 8 bases line up with TRBD1. The length of the CDR3 is 14 residues. Germline assignment: CDR1 LGHNT and CDR2 FRNRAP. The DNA for the CDR3 is TGTGCCAGCAGGCTGGGCAGGGGGCTAGAGACCCAGTACTTC. This sequence encodes CASRLGRGLETQYF.

The chain carries TRBV19 and TRBJ1-1; TRBD1 matches at 10 bases. In germline, CDR1 is LNHDA, CDR2 SQIVND (reference sequence). The V and J ends lost 2 bases and 6 bases, in that order; junction bases with no gene match: 3. The length of the CDR3 is 14 residues. This CDR3 reads CASSITTGGSEAFF. The CDR3, as DNA: TGTGCCAGTAGTATAACGACAGGGGGCTCTGAAGCTTTCTTT.

The V and J genes are TRBV2 and TRBJ2-7; D gene unclear. Trimming removed 5 bases at V and 7 bases at J, with 21 bases between. Germline lookup yields CDR1 SNHLY and CDR2 FYNNEI. The CDR3 sequence is 15 residues long. CDR3 in amino acids: CASSYSGYANNEQYF. The DNA of the CDR3 is TGTGCCAGCAGTTACTCGGGTTACGCCAACAATGAGCAGTACTTC.

At least ten counts were recorded for this clonotype. The chain employs TRBV12-3 or TRBV12-4 and TRBJ1-5; 9 nucleotides match TRBD1. V lost 6 bases to trimming and J lost 2 bases; unmatched junction nucleotides: 5. The CDR3 consists of 15 residues. The CDR3 DNA reads as TGTGCCAGCAGGGGGGGACAGGGAGGCAATCAGCCCCAGCATTTT. Its translation is CASRGGQGGNQPQHF.

V usage is TRBV30 and J usage is TRBJ2-7; D uncertain. V lost 0 bases and J lost 4, with 7 bases in between. Per germline, CDR1 GTSNPN and CDR2 SVGIG (reference sequence). This CDR3 is 12 amino acids long. CDR3 bases: TGTGCCTGGAGTGTTTCTGCTTACGAGCAGTACTTC. The encoded protein is CAWSVSAYEQYF.

In nucleotides, the CDR3 is TGTGCCAGCAGCCCCCGTGGTCAGCCCCAGTACTTC. As protein: CASSPRGQPQYF. The chain combines TRBV7-8 with TRBJ2-5; D not certain. Trimming pared 5 bases from V and 9 bases from J, leaving 13 bases between. The CDR3 covers 12 residues. Germline-derived CDR1 and CDR2 are SGHVS and FQNEAQ.

This sequence joins TRBV18 and TRBJ2-7; D gene ambiguous. Deletions cut 0 bases from V and 3 bases from J, with 12 bases between. There are 15 residues in the CDR3. Germline V lookup: CDR1 KGHSH, CDR2 LQKENI. The DNA for the CDR3 is TGTGCCAGCTCACCACCGGGTGGACGATTCTACGAGCAGTACTTC. Its protein is CASSPPGGRFYEQYF.

V is TRBV2 and J is TRBJ2-3; TRBD1 matches 11 bases. V dropped 10 bases and J dropped 5; count of bases not matched to a gene: 5. CDR1 is SNHLY and CDR2 is FYNNEI in the germline V gene. CDR3 length: 13 amino acids. CDR3 sequence: CAIRTGGIDTQYF. The CDR3 bases are TGTGCCATCAGGACAGGGGGCATAGATACGCAGTATTTT.